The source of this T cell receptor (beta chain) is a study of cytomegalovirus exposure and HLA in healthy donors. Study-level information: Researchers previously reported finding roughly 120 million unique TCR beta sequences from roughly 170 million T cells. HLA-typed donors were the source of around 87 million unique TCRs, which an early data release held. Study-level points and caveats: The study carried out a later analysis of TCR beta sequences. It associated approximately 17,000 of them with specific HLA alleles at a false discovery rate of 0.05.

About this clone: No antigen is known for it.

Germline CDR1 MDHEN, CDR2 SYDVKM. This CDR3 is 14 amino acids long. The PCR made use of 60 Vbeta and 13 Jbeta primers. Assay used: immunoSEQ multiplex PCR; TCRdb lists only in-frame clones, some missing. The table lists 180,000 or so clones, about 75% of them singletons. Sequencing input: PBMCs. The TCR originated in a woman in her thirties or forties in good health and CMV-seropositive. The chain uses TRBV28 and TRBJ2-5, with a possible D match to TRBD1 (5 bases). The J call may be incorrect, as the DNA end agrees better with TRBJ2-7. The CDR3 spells CASSLAGFYYEQYF. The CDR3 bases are TGTGCCAGCAGTTTGGCAGGGTTTTACTACGAGCAGTACTTC.